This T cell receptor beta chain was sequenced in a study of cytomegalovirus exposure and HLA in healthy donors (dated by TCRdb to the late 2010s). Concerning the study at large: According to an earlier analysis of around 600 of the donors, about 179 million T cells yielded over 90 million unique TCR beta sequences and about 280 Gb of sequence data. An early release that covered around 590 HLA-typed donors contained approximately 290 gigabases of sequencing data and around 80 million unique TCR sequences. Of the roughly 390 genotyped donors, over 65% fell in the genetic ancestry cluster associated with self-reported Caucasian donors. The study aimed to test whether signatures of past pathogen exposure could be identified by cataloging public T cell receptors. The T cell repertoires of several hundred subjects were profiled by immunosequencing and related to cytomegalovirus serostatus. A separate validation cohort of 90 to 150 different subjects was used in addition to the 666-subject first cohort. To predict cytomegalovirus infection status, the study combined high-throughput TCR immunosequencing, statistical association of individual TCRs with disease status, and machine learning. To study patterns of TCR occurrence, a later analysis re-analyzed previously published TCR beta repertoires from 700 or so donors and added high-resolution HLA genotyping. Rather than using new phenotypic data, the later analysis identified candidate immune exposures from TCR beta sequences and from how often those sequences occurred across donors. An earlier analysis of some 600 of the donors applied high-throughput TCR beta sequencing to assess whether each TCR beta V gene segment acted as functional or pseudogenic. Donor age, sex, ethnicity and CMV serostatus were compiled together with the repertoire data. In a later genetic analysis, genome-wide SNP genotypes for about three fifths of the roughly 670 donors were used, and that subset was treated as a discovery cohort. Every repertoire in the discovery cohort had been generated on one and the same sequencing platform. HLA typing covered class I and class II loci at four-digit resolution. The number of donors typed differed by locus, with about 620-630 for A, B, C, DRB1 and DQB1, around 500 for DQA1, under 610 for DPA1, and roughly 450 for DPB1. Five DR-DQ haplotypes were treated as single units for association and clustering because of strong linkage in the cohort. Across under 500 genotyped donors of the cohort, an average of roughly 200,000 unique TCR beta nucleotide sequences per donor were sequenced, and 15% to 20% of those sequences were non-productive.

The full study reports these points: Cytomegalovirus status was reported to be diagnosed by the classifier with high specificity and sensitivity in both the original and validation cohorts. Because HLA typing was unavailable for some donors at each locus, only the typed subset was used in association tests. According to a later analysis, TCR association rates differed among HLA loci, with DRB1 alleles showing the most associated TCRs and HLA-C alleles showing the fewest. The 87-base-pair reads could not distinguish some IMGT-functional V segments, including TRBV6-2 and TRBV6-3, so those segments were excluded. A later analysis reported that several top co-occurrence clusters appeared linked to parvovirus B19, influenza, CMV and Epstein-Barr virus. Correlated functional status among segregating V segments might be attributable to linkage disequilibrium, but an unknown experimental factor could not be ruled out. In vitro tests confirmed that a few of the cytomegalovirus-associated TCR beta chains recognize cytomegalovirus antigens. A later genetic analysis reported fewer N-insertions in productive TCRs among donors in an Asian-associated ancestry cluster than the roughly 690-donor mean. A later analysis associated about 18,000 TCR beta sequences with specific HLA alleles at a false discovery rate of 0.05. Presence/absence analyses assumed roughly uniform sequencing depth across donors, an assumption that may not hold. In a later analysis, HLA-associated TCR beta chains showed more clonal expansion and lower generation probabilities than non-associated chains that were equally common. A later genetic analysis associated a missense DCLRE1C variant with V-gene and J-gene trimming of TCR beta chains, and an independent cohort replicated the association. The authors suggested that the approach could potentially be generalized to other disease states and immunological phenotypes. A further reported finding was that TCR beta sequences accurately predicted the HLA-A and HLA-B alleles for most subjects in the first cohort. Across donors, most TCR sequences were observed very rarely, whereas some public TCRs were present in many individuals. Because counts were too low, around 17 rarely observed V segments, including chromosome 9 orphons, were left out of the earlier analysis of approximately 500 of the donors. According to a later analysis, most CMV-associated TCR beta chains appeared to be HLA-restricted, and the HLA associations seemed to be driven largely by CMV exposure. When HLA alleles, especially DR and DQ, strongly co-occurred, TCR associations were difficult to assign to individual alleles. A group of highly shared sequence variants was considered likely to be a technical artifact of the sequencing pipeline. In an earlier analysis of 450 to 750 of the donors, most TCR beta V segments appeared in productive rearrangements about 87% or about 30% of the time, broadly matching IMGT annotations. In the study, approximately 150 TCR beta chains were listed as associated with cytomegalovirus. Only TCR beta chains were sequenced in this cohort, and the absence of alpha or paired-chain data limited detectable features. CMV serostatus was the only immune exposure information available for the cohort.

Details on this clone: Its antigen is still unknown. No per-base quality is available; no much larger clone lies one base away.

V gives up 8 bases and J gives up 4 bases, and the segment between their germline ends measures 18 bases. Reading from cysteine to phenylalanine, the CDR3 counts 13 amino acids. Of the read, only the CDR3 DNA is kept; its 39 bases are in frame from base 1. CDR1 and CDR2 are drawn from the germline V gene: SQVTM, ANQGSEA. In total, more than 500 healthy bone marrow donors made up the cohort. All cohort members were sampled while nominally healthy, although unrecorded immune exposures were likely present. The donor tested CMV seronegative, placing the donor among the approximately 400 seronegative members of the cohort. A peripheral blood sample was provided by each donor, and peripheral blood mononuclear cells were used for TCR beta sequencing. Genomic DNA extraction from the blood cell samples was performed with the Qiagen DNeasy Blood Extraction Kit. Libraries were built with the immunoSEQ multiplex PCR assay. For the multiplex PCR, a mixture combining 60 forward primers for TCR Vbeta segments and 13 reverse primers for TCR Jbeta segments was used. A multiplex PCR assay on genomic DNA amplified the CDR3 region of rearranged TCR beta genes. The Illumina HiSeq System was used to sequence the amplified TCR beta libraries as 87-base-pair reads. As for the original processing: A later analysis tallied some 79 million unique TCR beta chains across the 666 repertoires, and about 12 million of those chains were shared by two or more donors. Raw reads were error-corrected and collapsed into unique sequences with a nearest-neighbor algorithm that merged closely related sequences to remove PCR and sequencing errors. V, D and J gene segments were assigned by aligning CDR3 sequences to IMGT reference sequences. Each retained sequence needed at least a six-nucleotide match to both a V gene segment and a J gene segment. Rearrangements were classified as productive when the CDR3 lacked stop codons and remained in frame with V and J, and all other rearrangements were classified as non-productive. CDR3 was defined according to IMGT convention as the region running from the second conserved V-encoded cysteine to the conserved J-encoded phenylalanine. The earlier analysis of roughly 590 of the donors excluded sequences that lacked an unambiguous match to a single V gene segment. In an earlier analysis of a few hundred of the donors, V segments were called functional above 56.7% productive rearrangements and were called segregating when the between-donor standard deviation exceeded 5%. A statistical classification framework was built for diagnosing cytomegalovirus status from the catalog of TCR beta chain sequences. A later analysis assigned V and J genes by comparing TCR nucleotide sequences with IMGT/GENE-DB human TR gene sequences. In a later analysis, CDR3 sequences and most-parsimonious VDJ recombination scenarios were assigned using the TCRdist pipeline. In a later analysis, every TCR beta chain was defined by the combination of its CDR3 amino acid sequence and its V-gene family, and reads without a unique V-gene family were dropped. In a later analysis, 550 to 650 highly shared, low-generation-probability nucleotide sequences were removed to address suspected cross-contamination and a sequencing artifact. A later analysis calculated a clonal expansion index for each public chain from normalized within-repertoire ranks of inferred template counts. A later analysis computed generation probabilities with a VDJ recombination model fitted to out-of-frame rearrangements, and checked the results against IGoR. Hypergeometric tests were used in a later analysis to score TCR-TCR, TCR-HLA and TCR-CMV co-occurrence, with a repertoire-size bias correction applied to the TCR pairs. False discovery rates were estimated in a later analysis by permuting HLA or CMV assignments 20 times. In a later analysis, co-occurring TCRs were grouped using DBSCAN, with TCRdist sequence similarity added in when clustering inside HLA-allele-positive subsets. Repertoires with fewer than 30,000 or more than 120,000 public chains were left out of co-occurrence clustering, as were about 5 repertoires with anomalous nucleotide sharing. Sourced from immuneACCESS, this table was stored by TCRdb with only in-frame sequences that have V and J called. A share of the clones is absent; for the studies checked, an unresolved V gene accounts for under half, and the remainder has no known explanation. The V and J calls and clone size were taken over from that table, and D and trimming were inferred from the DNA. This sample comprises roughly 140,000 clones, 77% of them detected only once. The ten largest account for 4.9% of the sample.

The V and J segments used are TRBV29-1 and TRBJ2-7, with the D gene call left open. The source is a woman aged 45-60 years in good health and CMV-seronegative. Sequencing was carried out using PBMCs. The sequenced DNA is TGCAGCCACGTATTACAGTTTCGTTACGAGCAGTACTTC. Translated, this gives CSHVLQFRYEQYF.